The 32 T cell receptor beta chains given below trace back to one sample, sequenced in a study of breast tumors, draining lymph nodes, adjacent tissues (dated by TCRdb to the mid-2010s). The library was obtained by multiplex PCR. Sequencing took place on an Illumina HiSeq 2000. The raw public data were reprocessed by TCRdb itself: fastp quality trimming at Q25, MiXCR clonotype calling, in-frame beta chains only. Each CDR3 protein appears once, grouped with its most common genes and DNA. For this sample the table gives about 230,000 distinct CDR3 sequences, of which approximately 29% were detected only once. Of the sample, around 1.5% falls within the top ten clones. Lymph node samples were obtained from the axillary draining lymph nodes of breast cancer patients. Sequencing was done on a sample of axillary lymph node tissue. These receptors were taken from a female donor with breast cancer. Some clones in this sample may be carry-over from other donors' samples.

This clonotype was picked up many times. This chain joins TRBV19 and TRBJ2-2, with 8 bases that match TRBD1. The CDR3 is 14 amino acids. Trimming removed 6 bases from V and 7 bases from J; junction bases left unmatched: 7. The V gene's germline CDR1 is LNHDA and CDR2 SQIVND (reference sequence). DNA for the CDR3: TGTGCCAGTAGAGGACAGGGACGAAACGGGGAGCTGTTTTTT. Translated, it gives CASRGQGRNGELFF.

In its sample, this clonotype was seen many times. The rearrangement links TRBV19 to TRBJ2-3; D uncertain. V lost 3 bases, J lost 2 bases, and 6 bases lay in between. Looked up from germline, CDR1 is LNHDA and CDR2 is SQIVND (reference sequence). This CDR3 is 13 amino acids long. The CDR3 DNA reads TGTGCCAGTAGTATGGTCGACACAGATACGCAGTATTTT. Amino acids: CASSMVDTDTQYF.

Worth noting for this clonotype: A much larger clone sits a single nucleotide away, making a read error possible. The J gene is TRBJ2-1, the V gene TRBV11-2; D unresolved. CDR3 length equals 15 residues. Germline CDR1 SGHAT, CDR2 FQNNGV. The V end was cut by 1 base, the J end by 7 bases, with 14 bases between. The CDR3 region is CASSLGVGSENEQFF. The CDR3 DNA follows: TGTGCCAGCAGCTTAGGGGTGGGTTCGGAAAATGAGCAGTTCTTC.

Regarding this clonotype: The final CDR3 position lacks the conserved phenylalanine or tryptophan, pointing to a likely read error. The chain combines TRBV5-4 with TRBJ2-2; D is ambiguous. The V end was cut by 0 bases, the J end by 2 bases, with 5 bases between. Germline V gene lookup returns CDR1 SGHNT and CDR2 YYREEE (reference sequence). This CDR3 is 14 amino acids long. The CDR3 sequence: CASSLELNTGELFL. CDR3 coding DNA: TGTGCCAGCAGCTTGGAATTAAACACCGGGGAGCTGTTTCTT.

The genes are TRBV6-2 or TRBV6-3 and TRBJ1-4; D ambiguous. Between the trimmed V and J ends, which lost 4 bases and 7 bases, there was a span of 16 bases. There are 15 residues in the CDR3. The germline V gene encodes CDR1 MNHEY and CDR2 SVGEGT. The CDR3 DNA follows: TGTGCCAGCAGTTTGGACGGCCCTGGCAGTGAAAAACTGTTTTTT. Translating it yields CASSLDGPGSEKLFF.

This clonotype has ten or more counts. The J gene is TRBJ1-6, the V gene TRBV6-5; D is unresolved. The germline CDR1 and CDR2 sequences are MNHEY and SVGAGI. V was pared by 0 bases and J by 9 bases, with 15 bases between. This CDR3 comprises 16 residues. The CDR3 DNA reads TGTGCCAGCAGTTACTCGATGGGGAGGGCTGGTTCACCCCTCCACTTT. Translated: CASSYSMGRAGSPLHF.

This clonotype was counted a single time. The chain joins TRBV25-1 to TRBJ2-2; TRBD1 might be the D (6 bases). CDR1 is MGHDK and CDR2 is SYGVNS in the germline V gene. The length of the CDR3 is 15 residues. The V end lost 4 bases, the J end lost 6 bases, and 15 bases lay between the germline ends. The CDR3 region has the DNA TGTGCCAGCAGTGCCGAAACAGGGTATCCCGGGGAGCTGTTTTTT. It is translated as CASSAETGYPGELFF.

This clonotype was seen at least ten times. The gene calls are TRBV20-1 and TRBJ1-5; weak D call: TRBD1 (6 bases). The germline CDR1 and CDR2 sequences are DFQATT and SNEGSKA (reference sequence). This CDR3 has 15 amino acids. V was shortened by 4 bases and J by 0 bases, with 13 bases between the two germline ends. The CDR3 DNA reads TGCAGTGCTACACAGGGAGGGTGTAGCAATCAGCCCCAGCATTTT. It encodes CSATQGGCSNQPQHF.

This chain uses TRBV15 with TRBJ2-3; tentative D call: TRBD2 (5 bases). The CDR3 totals 12 residues. In germline, CDR1 is LNHNV, CDR2 YYDKDF (reference sequence). CDR3 DNA sequence: TGTGCACCCACTAGTTCGGTATTGGGGCAGTATTTT. It codes for CAPTSSVLGQYF.

This clonotype was counted many times. This sequence joins TRBV20-1 and TRBJ2-1; D is ambiguous. The germline V gene has CDR1 DFQATT and CDR2 SNEGSKA (reference sequence). The V gene lost 5 bases and the J gene lost 7 bases, with 6 bases spanning the gap. CDR3 length: 10 residues. The CDR3 DNA follows: TGCAGTGCTTACGGGAATGAGCAGTTCTTC. Translating gives CSAYGNEQFF.

This rearrangement joins TRBV5-1 to TRBJ1-4, with 7 bases fitting TRBD1. The J segment lost 2 bases and the V segment lost 0 bases, leaving 7 bases of the junction unmatched. The germline V gene has CDR1 SGHRS and CDR2 YFSETQ. There are 17 residues in the CDR3. In DNA form, the CDR3 reads TGCGCCAGCAGCTTGGATCCATTGGGACAGACTAATGAAAAACTGTTTTTT. Amino acid sequence: CASSLDPLGQTNEKLFF. The entire variable domain, with the rest obtained from reference TRBV5-1 and TRBJ1-4, is as follows: KAGVTQTPRYLIKTRGQQVTLSCSPISGHRSVSWYQQTPGQGLQFLFEYFSETQRNKGNFPGRFSGRQFSNSRSEMNVSTLELGDSALYLCASSLDPLGQTNEKLFFGSGTQLSVL.

As regards this clonotype: An end of the junction does not agree with germline; a read error may underlie this. CDR3 amino acids: CASSPNTGELSF. The CDR3 DNA follows: TGTGCCAGCAGTCCGAATACCGGGGAGCTGTCCTTT. This chain joins TRBV12-3 or TRBV12-4 and TRBJ2-2, with D maybe TRBD2 (5 bases). The CDR3 sequence is 12 residues long.

The chain combines TRBV5-6 with TRBJ2-6; 8 bases match TRBD2. Germline V gene data show CDR1 as SGHDT and CDR2 as YYEEEE. The CDR3 consists of 15 residues. The junction had 1 base not matched to a gene; V was cut back by 2 bases and J by 3 bases. The CDR3 bases are TGTGCCAGCAGCTTACTAGCGGATGGGGCCAACGTCCTGACTTTC. Protein: CASSLLADGANVLTF.

As concerns this clonotype: An end of the junction does not agree with germline; a read error may underlie this. The gene calls are TRBV6-4 and TRBJ1-4, with D tentatively TRBD1 (6 bases). Germline values: CDR1 MRHNA, CDR2 SNTAGT. This CDR3 is built from 15 residues. The CDR3 nucleotides read TGTGCCAGCAGTTACTCCTCTGGGGAGGGGGGAAAACTGTTTTTT. It translates to CASSYSSGEGGKLFF.

This rearrangement joins TRBV15 to TRBJ1-1; TRBD1 agrees at 8 bases. Germline V lookup: CDR1 LNHNV, CDR2 YYDKDF (reference sequence). The CDR3 is 16 amino acids. The V and J ends lost 5 bases and 5 bases, in that order; junction bases with no gene match: 13. The CDR3 loop is CATSRQDRALHTEAFF. The CDR3 region has the DNA TGTGCCACCAGCCGCCAGGACAGGGCTTTACATACTGAAGCTTTCTTT.

The gene calls are TRBV6-1 and TRBJ2-3, with 9 nucleotides matching TRBD2. Trimming cost V 7 bases and J 0 bases; bases outside gene matches: 14. Germline CDR1 reads MNHNS; CDR2 reads SASEGT. The length of the CDR3 is 18 residues. CDR3: CASKGGWGGRASTDTQYF. CDR3 sequence (DNA): TGTGCCAGCAAAGGGGGTTGGGGCGGGAGGGCTAGCACAGATACGCAGTATTTT.

This clonotype appeared many times. The J gene is TRBJ2-3, the V gene TRBV6-6, with TRBD2 identical over 9 bases. V lost 6 bases to trimming and J lost 2 bases; unmatched junction nucleotides: 9. Germline CDR1 reads MNHNY; CDR2 reads SVGAGI (reference sequence). The CDR3 has 16 amino acids. CDR3 DNA: TGTGCCAGCAGCCCAAAAATAGCGGGGGACACAGATACGCAGTATTTT. It specifies CASSPKIAGDTDTQYF.

This clonotype was observed a few times. V gene TRBV25-1 combines with J gene TRBJ1-1, with D possibly matching TRBD1 (6 bases). The CDR3 covers 15 residues. The germline V gene encodes CDR1 MGHDK and CDR2 SYGVNS. The germline V and J ends were trimmed by 7 bases and 5 bases, with 20 bases remaining between them. The CDR3 protein is CASNPTQGKLTEAFF. The CDR3 DNA is TGTGCCAGCAACCCTACACAGGGAAAGTTAACTGAAGCTTTCTTT.

This clonotype was found many times. The genes are TRBV20-1 and TRBJ2-3, with TRBD1 matching 7 bases. Germline V gene data show CDR1 as DFQATT and CDR2 as SNEGSKA (reference sequence). V shed 3 bases and J 1 base; nucleotides not matched to a gene: 7. CDR3 size: 15 residues. Here the CDR3 DNA reads TGCAGTGCTAGCCCAAGGGACAGCCGCACAGATACGCAGTATTTT. This translates into CSASPRDSRTDTQYF.

V is TRBV19 and J is TRBJ1-5, with 10 bases identical to TRBD1. The CDR3 contains 18 residues. Unmatched junction bases numbered 18, after V lost 6 bases and J lost 7 bases. Germline V gives CDR1 LNHDA, CDR2 SQIVND (reference sequence). The CDR3 bases are TGTGCCAGTAGGAAGGGACAGGGGAAAATAGAAGACGAGCAGCCCCAGCATTTT. It translates to CASRKGQGKIEDEQPQHF.

The chain has TRBV11-2 and TRBJ1-5; possibly TRBD1 for D (5 bases). CDR3 size: 16 residues. The V end lost 5 bases, the J end lost 5 bases, and 19 bases lay between the germline ends. Germline CDR1 reads SGHAT; CDR2 reads FQNNGV. As DNA, the CDR3 is TGTGCCAGCAGCCCGGGACTGAGGCAGGGTGATCAGCCCCAGCATTTT. Residues: CASSPGLRQGDQPQHF.

This clonotype was counted between two and nine times. A single base separates this from a much larger clone, so it may be a read error. J is TRBJ1-2 and V is TRBV13, with D possibly TRBD1 on 5 matching bases. Germline V CDR1 and CDR2: PRHDT, FYEKMQ (reference sequence). The CDR3 covers 13 residues. V was shortened by 2 bases and J by 6 bases, with 10 bases between the two germline ends. The CDR3 loop reads CASSLPPGNGYTF. The DNA of the CDR3 is TGTGCCAGCAGCTTACCCCCAGGGAATGGCTACACCTTC.

Worth noting for this clonotype: The germline gene is not matched at one end of the junction; a read error may be the cause. V usage is TRBV11-3 and J usage is TRBJ2-7; possibly TRBD2 for D (5 bases). CDR3 length: 15 amino acids. The V gene's germline CDR1 is SGHNT and CDR2 YENEEA. The CDR3 spells CAGSLAGGRAYEQYF. CDR3 sequence (DNA): TGTGCCGGCAGCTTAGCTGGTGGGAGAGCGTACGAGCAGTACTTC.

In this sample, this clonotype turned up many times. V gene TRBV30 combines with J gene TRBJ1-6; D is undetermined. CDR3 length equals 14 residues. Germline CDR1 and CDR2: GTSNPN and SVGIG (reference sequence). V gave up 3 bases and J gave up 9 bases, with 15 bases separating them. This CDR3 reads CAWRIGRTRSPLHF. In DNA, the CDR3 is TGTGCCTGGAGGATCGGGCGGACCCGTTCACCCCTCCACTTT.

In this sample, this clonotype turned up a few times. The chain couples TRBV7-2 to TRBJ1-6; D gene uncertain. The germline V and J ends were trimmed by 1 base and 10 bases, with 11 bases remaining between them. The CDR3 consists of 14 residues. Per the germline V gene, CDR1 is SGHTA and CDR2 is FQGNSA. CDR3 in amino acids: CASSLVGLTSPLHF. CDR3 sequence (DNA): TGTGCCAGCAGCTTAGTAGGGTTAACGTCACCCCTCCACTTT.

This clonotype was observed many times. The chain couples TRBV24-1 to TRBJ1-3, with D perhaps TRBD1 (6 bases). The germline V and J ends were trimmed by 3 bases and 6 bases, with 14 bases remaining between them. The CDR3 runs 15 residues. Germline loops: CDR1 KGHDR, CDR2 SFDVKD. CDR3 nucleotide sequence: TGTGCCACCAGTGATATGACCAGGGGTAAAAACACCATATATTTT. Translated, it gives CATSDMTRGKNTIYF.

This clonotype occurred many times. The rearrangement uses TRBV19 and TRBJ2-2, with 8 bases that match TRBD1. V was clipped by 3 bases and J by 3 bases; unmatched bases: 3. The CDR3 length is 15 residues. The V gene's germline CDR1 is LNHDA and CDR2 SQIVND (reference sequence). The CDR3 DNA is TGTGCCAGTAGTATTGACAGGGGTCACACCGGGGAGCTGTTTTTT. The encoded protein is CASSIDRGHTGELFF.

Regarding this clonotype: The junction differs from germline at one of its ends, possibly a read error. The V gene is TRBV2, the J gene TRBJ2-4; D call uncertain. The CDR3 has 16 residues. Germline loops: CDR1 SNHLY, CDR2 FYNNEI. The CDR3 sequence is CASREGRRAAKNIQYF. CDR3 sequence (DNA): TGTGCCAGCAGGGAAGGACGCCGTGCAGCCAAAAACATTCAGTACTTC.

This clonotype was observed many times. The chain carries TRBV3-1 and TRBJ1-2; possible D gene TRBD1, 6 bases. There are 13 residues in the CDR3. Germline V gene data show CDR1 as LGHDT and CDR2 as YNNKEL (reference sequence). Trimming removed 2 bases from V and 7 bases from J, with 11 bases in between. The CDR3: CASSQYRESGYTF. The CDR3 DNA follows: TGTGCCAGCAGCCAATACAGGGAAAGTGGCTACACCTTC.

This chain uses TRBV29-1 with TRBJ2-2; 9 bases match TRBD2. Germline values: CDR1 SQVTM, CDR2 ANQGSEA. This CDR3 comprises 14 residues. Losses at the gene ends were 6 bases for V and 6 bases for J; bases not matched to a gene: 8. The CDR3 loop is CSVDSGRRSGELFF. DNA of the CDR3: TGCAGCGTGGATAGCGGGAGAAGGTCCGGGGAGCTGTTTTTT.

This clonotype was detected ten times or more. Relative to the germline gene, one junction end is altered; a read error may explain this. The V call is TRBV4-2, the J call TRBJ2-1; D might be TRBD1 (6 bases). The germline CDR1 and CDR2 sequences are LGHNA and YNFKEQ. This CDR3 region has 14 residues. CDR3 amino acids: CASTQGGSYNEQFF. CDR3 DNA: TGTGCCAGCACCCAAGGGGGCTCCTACAATGAGCAGTTCTTC.

This clonotype has a count of ten or more. V usage is TRBV15 and J usage is TRBJ2-2; TRBD2 matches at 13 bases. The CDR3 consists of 16 residues. The germline V gene has CDR1 LNHNV and CDR2 YYDKDF (reference sequence). The ends lost 5 bases at V and 5 bases at J; junction bases unmatched: 5. CDR3 in amino acids: CATSVPGLAGTGELFF. The CDR3 region has the DNA TGTGCCACCAGCGTACCGGGACTAGCGGGAACCGGGGAGCTGTTTTTT.